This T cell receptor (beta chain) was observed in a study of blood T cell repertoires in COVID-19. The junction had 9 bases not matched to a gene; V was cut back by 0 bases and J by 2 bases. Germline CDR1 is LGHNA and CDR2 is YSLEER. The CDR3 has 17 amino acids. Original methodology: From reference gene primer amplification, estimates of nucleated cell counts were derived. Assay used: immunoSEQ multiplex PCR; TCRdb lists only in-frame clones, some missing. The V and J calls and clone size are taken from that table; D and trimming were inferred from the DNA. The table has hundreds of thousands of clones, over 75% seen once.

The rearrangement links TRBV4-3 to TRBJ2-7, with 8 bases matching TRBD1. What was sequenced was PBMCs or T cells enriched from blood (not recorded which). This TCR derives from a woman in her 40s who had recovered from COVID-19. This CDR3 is CASSQDPRTGFTYEQYF. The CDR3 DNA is TGCGCCAGCAGCCAAGACCCTAGGACAGGGTTTACCTACGAGCAGTACTTC.